The 13 T cell receptor beta chains below were found in one sample sequenced in a study of T cell changes during pregnancy in multiple sclerosis. TCRdb keeps only in-frame clones here, not all; method: immunoSEQ multiplex PCR. The sample records 35,000 to 40,000 clones, more than 90% being singletons. Specimen: peripheral blood, collected in the third trimester of pregnancy. These receptors were collected from a female donor in good health, enrolled as a control in a pregnancy study.

J is TRBJ2-5 and V is TRBV10-3; 14 bases are a match to TRBD2. The CDR3 has 18 amino acids. Losses at the gene ends were 3 bases for V and 0 bases for J; bases not matched to a gene: 6. CDR1 and CDR2 (germline): ENHRY, SYGVKD. The DNA of the CDR3 is TGTGCCATCAGTGAAGGACTAGCGGGGGGCATCAACCAAGAGACCCAGTACTTC. It yields the protein CAISEGLAGGINQETQYF.

The chain joins TRBV28 to TRBJ1-5; 8 nucleotides align to TRBD1. Looked up from germline, CDR1 is MDHEN and CDR2 is SYDVKM. After removal of 4 bases from V and 4 bases from J, the junction contained 12 bases not matched to a gene. The CDR3 has 17 residues. In DNA form, the CDR3 reads TGTGCCAGCAGTTCCGGACAGGGTTTAGAGGGGAATCAGCCCCAGCATTTT. It translates to CASSSGQGLEGNQPQHF. The entire variable domain, with the rest obtained from reference TRBV28 and TRBJ1-5, is as follows: DVKVTQSSRYLVKRTGEKVFLECVQDMDHENMFWYRQDPGLGLRLIYFSYDVKMKEKGDIPEGYSVSREKKERFSLILESASTNQTSMYLCASSSGQGLEGNQPQHFGDGTRLSIL.

This chain uses TRBV20-1 with TRBJ1-1; possible D gene TRBD1, 5 bases. Per germline, CDR1 DFQATT and CDR2 SNEGSKA (reference sequence). V was pared by 6 bases and J by 9 bases, with 14 bases between. This CDR3 has 11 residues. This CDR3 reads CSAVTGTQAFF. The CDR3 DNA reads TGCAGTGCCGTGACCGGGACTCAAGCTTTCTTT.

This chain connects TRBV11-3 to TRBJ1-6, with 7 bases that match TRBD1. V trimming: 5 bases; J trimming: 5 bases; junction bases outside the gene matches: 9. This CDR3 contains 16 residues. CDR1 and CDR2 (germline): SGHNT, YENEEA. CDR3 bases: TGTGCCAGCAGCCCGCCCCACAGGGGCCATAATTCACCCCTCCACTTT. Its protein product is CASSPPHRGHNSPLHF. Complete variable domain (other parts from reference TRBV11-3 and TRBJ1-6): EAGVVQSPRYKIIEKKQPVAFWCNPISGHNTLYWYLQNLGQGPELLIRYENEEAVDDSQLPKDRFSAERLKGVDSTLKIQPAELGDSAVYLCASSPPHRGHNSPLHFGNGTRLTVT.

The V gene is TRBV4-3, the J gene TRBJ2-3; 13 nucleotides agree with TRBD2. V dropped 2 bases and J dropped 4; count of bases not matched to a gene: 3. CDR1 is LGHNA, CDR2 YSLEER, per germline. This CDR3 is 16 amino acids long. For the CDR3, the DNA is TGCGCCAGCAGCCAACTTACTAGCGGGGGGGCAGATACGCAGTATTTT. This translates into CASSQLTSGGADTQYF.

This rearrangement joins TRBV6-6 to TRBJ1-2, with D possibly being TRBD1 (6 bases). With 2 bases removed from V and 4 bases from J, the gap between germline ends came to 14 bases. The CDR3 has 15 residues. Germline-derived CDR1 and CDR2 are MNHNY and SVGAGI (reference sequence). The CDR3 DNA reads as TGTGCCAGCAGTTACGAGAACAGGGCTAGCTATGGCTACACCTTC. It codes for CASSYENRASYGYTF.

The V call is TRBV28, the J call TRBJ2-7, with 9 bases that match TRBD1. V was clipped by 6 bases and J by 7 bases; unmatched bases: 10. Germline assignment: CDR1 MDHEN and CDR2 SYDVKM. This CDR3 has 14 amino acids. The CDR3 spells CASSLGTGTREQYF. The CDR3 coding sequence is TGTGCCAGCAGCCTCGGGACAGGGACTCGGGAGCAGTACTTC.

The V and J genes are TRBV5-1 and TRBJ1-3; the match to TRBD1 covers 9 bases. V was pared by 0 bases and J by 6 bases, with 4 bases of the junction left unmatched. Germline CDR1 reads SGHRS; CDR2 reads YFSETQ. This CDR3 has 15 residues. The CDR3 region is CASSLAGTGSNTIYF. The CDR3 nucleotides are TGCGCCAGCAGCTTGGCTGGGACAGGGTCAAACACCATATATTTT.

The rearrangement links TRBV7-3 to TRBJ2-2, with 9 bases aligning to TRBD2. The CDR3 consists of 17 residues. Germline V CDR1 and CDR2: SGHTA, FQGTGA. The V segment lost 1 base and the J segment 2 bases; nucleotides outside the gene matches: 5. CDR3 nucleotides: TGTGCCAGCAGCTTAAAGGCTAGCGGGGTAAACACCGGGGAGCTGTTTTTT. Protein sequence: CASSLKASGVNTGELFF.

This chain uses TRBV5-1 with TRBJ1-4, with 9 bases matching TRBD1. The length of the CDR3 is 17 residues. The germline gives CDR1 SGHRS, CDR2 YFSETQ. V lost 4 bases, J lost 3 bases, and 10 bases stayed unmatched. CDR3 nucleotide sequence: TGCGCCAGCAGCCCCGGACAGGGGAGTGGGTCTAATGAAAAACTGTTTTTT. Its translation: CASSPGQGSGSNEKLFF.

The chain joins TRBV5-1 to TRBJ1-2; D unresolved. V lost 0 bases and J lost 7, with 19 bases in between. The germline V gene encodes CDR1 SGHRS and CDR2 YFSETQ. CDR3 length equals 16 residues. CDR3 in DNA: TGCGCCAGCAGCTTGGTCGGCCGGGAAGCCCCATCTGGCTACACCTTC. Translation gives CASSLVGREAPSGYTF.

The chain combines TRBV5-1 with TRBJ1-3, with 7 bases lining up with TRBD1. This CDR3 region has 15 residues. CDR1 and CDR2 (germline): SGHRS, YFSETQ. J was trimmed by 1 base and V by 1 base; bases with no gene match: 2. CDR3 sequence reads: CASSLNRGSGNTIYF. CDR3 DNA: TGCGCCAGCAGCTTGAACAGGGGATCTGGAAACACCATATATTTT.

This clone was observed a handful of times. V usage is TRBV28 and J usage is TRBJ2-2, with 7 positions matching TRBD2. The germline CDR1 and CDR2 sequences are MDHEN and SYDVKM. V was pared by 4 bases and J by 4 bases, with 3 bases of the junction left unmatched. The CDR3 is made up of 14 amino acids. The CDR3 nucleotides are TGTGCCAGCAGTTCGGGGGGTGCCACCGGGGAGCTGTTTTTT. Translation gives CASSSGGATGELFF.